Listed below are T cell receptor beta chains from one sample, sequenced in a study of a mutant IDH1 vaccine in newly diagnosed glioma. The antigens these receptors bind are not known. TCRdb's table, derived via immunoSEQ multiplex PCR, lists solely in-frame clones and lacks some. In the table there are around 50,000 clones, roughly 78% of which are singletons. Sample: PBMCs, taken from a glioma patient whose treatment included an IDH1 peptide vaccine. The receptors originated from a man aged 50-59 years with glioma. Both conserved end residues are part of each CDR3. Not all rows give a size; the values are once, few, many and, for expanded clones, a class.

cdr3_length clone_size j_call v_call cdr3_aa
15 NA TRBJ1-2 TRBV9 CASSPPPGGAWGYTF
15 NA TRBJ1-2 TRBV18 CASSPPGTKLYGYTF
15 medium-sized TRBJ1-2 TRBV27 CASSPLGEINYGYTF
15 once TRBJ2-3 TRBV6-1 CASILGGGASDTQYF
11 NA TRBJ2-5 TRBV30 CAWGPEETQYF
17 NA TRBJ2-3 TRBV7-8 CASSLSVTSGGADTQYF
15 NA TRBJ1-5 TRBV15 CATSETRSHQEPQHF
17 NA TRBJ2-3 TRBV5-1 CASSFPSSGALRDTQYF
13 NA TRBJ2-7 TRBV7-2 CASSLGRTYEQYF
14 NA TRBJ1-1 TRBV7-9 CASSLQGRNTEAFF
14 once TRBJ2-1 TRBV7-2 CASSLAGWGNEQFF
17 NA TRBJ1-5 TRBV6-1 CASSAWTGTRDNQPQHF
13 NA TRBJ2-1 TRBV7-2 CASSLDRGDEQFF
13 few TRBJ1-1 TRBV6-1 CASSDRYYTEAFF
16 NA TRBJ1-2 TRBV4-2 CASSQGAGTDNNGYTF
14 NA TRBJ1-5 TRBV1 CTSRPTGGNQPQHF
14 NA TRBJ1-5 TRBV7-9 CASSSQGASQPQHF
15 NA TRBJ2-5 TRBV19 CASRGPNRGGETQYF
12 NA TRBJ2-3 TRBV6-5 CASSPRSGTQYF
16 NA TRBJ1-3 TRBV30 CAWSVGLGNSGNTIYF
15 few TRBJ2-1 TRBV4-3 CASSQDAQGKDEQFF
12 few TRBJ1-3 TRBV7-2 CASSLIRNTIYF